The source of this T cell receptor beta chain is a study of blood T cell repertoires in COVID-19. Looking at the study overall: There were acute and convalescent COVID-19 samples, and they came from the United States, Italy and Spain. Sources were T cells, B-cell-depleted T cells, or PBMCs; the material itself was cDNA or gDNA.

Germline CDR1 LNHDA, CDR2 SQIVND (reference sequence). J was trimmed by 2 bases and V by 3 bases; bases with no gene match: 5. The CDR3 runs to 16 residues. Per the authors' pipeline: Estimated nucleated cell counts came from reference gene primer amplification. Libraries were prepared by immunoSEQ multiplex PCR; TCRdb keeps only in-frame clonotypes and omits some of them. From that table come the V and J calls and clone size; the DNA was used to work out D and trimming. There are roughly 99,000 clones in the sample; about 90% occur only once, and under 1.5% lies in the top ten. This TCR was sampled from a woman in her twenties or thirties with acute or convalescent COVID-19. Material for sequencing was peripheral blood. The rearrangement joins TRBV19 to TRBJ2-3; TRBD2 agrees at 10 bases. This chain's CDR3 is CASSISSGGSTDTQYF. CDR3 bases: TGTGCCAGTAGTATCTCTAGCGGGGGATCCACAGATACGCAGTATTTT. Together with reference TRBV19 and TRBJ2-3, the CDR3 gives the full variable domain: DGGITQSPKYLFRKEGQNVTLSCEQNLNHDAMYWYRQDPGQGLRLIYYSQIVNDFQKGDIAEGYSVSREKKESFPLTVTSAQKNPTAFYLCASSISSGGSTDTQYFGPGTRLTVL.